These 32 T cell receptor beta chains were sequenced from one sample in a study of shared clonotypes between healthy human individuals. The assay was immunoSEQ multiplex PCR, and TCRdb's table has in-frame clones only and misses some. The data contain 600,000 to 700,000 clones, around 78% of them seen just once; the ten biggest clones take up more than 1.5%. The sequenced sample consisted of memory CD4+ T cells sorted from blood. This sample's subset: CD45RA-negative fraction. Receptor source: a woman between 25 and 40 years old in good health.

There are a few counts of this clone. The rearrangement links TRBV28 to TRBJ2-6, with D unresolved. The CDR3 has 13 amino acids. Germline-derived CDR1 and CDR2 are MDHEN and SYDVKM. V shed 2 bases and J shed 2 bases, with 1 base lying between them. CDR3 coding DNA: TGTGCCAGCAGTTTAGCTGGGGCCAACGTCCTGACTTTC. This codes for CASSLAGANVLTF.

This clone came up a few times. The gene calls are TRBV7-8 and TRBJ1-5; D is perhaps TRBD1 (5 bases). CDR1 is SGHVS, CDR2 FQNEAQ, per germline. The V end was cut by 4 bases, the J end by 2 bases, with 15 bases between. The length of the CDR3 is 16 residues. In DNA form, the CDR3 reads TGTGCCAGCAGCTACGCAGGAGGGGCTGGCAATCAGCCCCAGCATTTT. Its protein is CASSYAGGAGNQPQHF.

The chain combines TRBV19 with TRBJ1-5; maybe TRBD1 (5 bases). Germline CDR1 is LNHDA and CDR2 is SQIVND (reference sequence). V lost 4 bases, J lost 3 bases, and 10 bases lay in between. The CDR3 covers 14 residues. CDR3 sequence reads: CASSKVGPNQPQHF. DNA for the CDR3: TGTGCCAGTAGTAAAGTGGGACCCAATCAGCCCCAGCATTTT.

The rearrangement joins TRBV27 to TRBJ2-7, with a tentative D call TRBD2 (5 bases). This CDR3 contains 16 residues. The V end was cut by 4 bases, the J end by 2 bases, with 18 bases between. CDR1 is MNHEY, CDR2 SMNVEV, per germline (reference sequence). CDR3 amino acids: CASSYTYRSGTYEQYF. The CDR3 DNA follows: TGTGCCAGCAGTTACACTTATCGGAGCGGTACCTACGAGCAGTACTTC.

Written as DNA, the CDR3 is TGTGCCAGCAGAGCACAGGGGTCGGTCTCCTACGAGCAGTACTTC. This gives the protein CASRAQGSVSYEQYF. This rearrangement joins TRBV28 to TRBJ2-7; 7 bases agree with TRBD1. CDR3 length: 15 residues. From germline, CDR1 is MDHEN and CDR2 SYDVKM. V was pared by 6 bases and J by 0 bases, with 8 bases of the junction left unmatched. The entire variable domain, with the rest obtained from reference TRBV28 and TRBJ2-7, is as follows: DVKVTQSSRYLVKRTGEKVFLECVQDMDHENMFWYRQDPGLGLRLIYFSYDVKMKEKGDIPEGYSVSREKKERFSLILESASTNQTSMYLCASRAQGSVSYEQYFGPGTRLTVT.

V is TRBV7-6 and J is TRBJ2-2; a possible D gene is TRBD2 (6 bases). Germline V gene data show CDR1 as SGHVS and CDR2 as FNYEAQ. CDR3 length: 15 residues. Deletions cut 3 bases from V and 1 base from J, with 9 bases between. The DNA for the CDR3 is TGTGCCAGCAGCTTTTGGCGGGAGAACACCGGGGAGCTGTTTTTT. Translated, it gives CASSFWRENTGELFF.

This clone has just a few counts. The chain joins TRBV7-9 to TRBJ1-3; unclear D gene. Germline V gene lookup returns CDR1 SEHNR and CDR2 FQNEAQ (reference sequence). Between the trimmed V and J ends, which lost 4 bases and 2 bases, there was a span of 12 bases. The CDR3 runs to 15 residues. CDR3 amino acids: CASSSTGSAGNTIYF. In DNA form, the CDR3 reads TGTGCCAGCAGCTCGACCGGGTCCGCTGGAAACACCATATATTTT.

This chain connects TRBV6-1 to TRBJ2-4, with no clear D. Germline CDR1 and CDR2: MNHNS and SASEGT. This CDR3 has 14 amino acids. V was pared by 7 bases and J by 0 bases, with 10 bases between. The CDR3: CASTLQLAKNIQYF. As DNA, the CDR3 is TGTGCCAGCACTTTACAGCTAGCCAAAAACATTCAGTACTTC.

CDR3 sequence reads: CASSREGSTGDEKLFF. The CDR3 nucleotides read TGTGCCAGCAGCCGCGAGGGCAGCACGGGGGATGAAAAACTGTTTTTT. The chain has TRBV11-2 and TRBJ1-4; possibly TRBD1 for D (5 bases). Germline lookup yields CDR1 SGHAT and CDR2 FQNNGV. V lost 5 bases and J 6 bases, leaving 19 bases between the germline ends. The CDR3 is 16 residues long.

The rearrangement links TRBV4-1 to TRBJ2-7; 10 bases align to TRBD2. Unmatched junction bases numbered 5, after V lost 4 bases and J lost 2 bases. This CDR3 is built from 15 residues. Germline CDR1 and CDR2: MGHRA and YSYEKL. The DNA of the CDR3 is TGCGCCAGCAGCCCGGGACTAGCGATGGCCTACGAGCAGTACTTC. It yields the protein CASSPGLAMAYEQYF.

This rearrangement joins TRBV11-2 to TRBJ2-7; the D is unclear. With 1 base removed from V and 4 bases from J, the gap between germline ends came to 5 bases. The CDR3 consists of 12 residues. CDR1 is SGHAT and CDR2 is FQNNGV in the germline V gene. CDR3 sequence (DNA): TGTGCCAGCAGCTTAGTATGGTACGAGCAGTACTTC. Translation gives CASSLVWYEQYF.

The chain recombines TRBV21-1 with TRBJ2-4. TRBV21-1 is a listed pseudogene. The CDR3 extends over 11 amino acids. Here the CDR3 DNA reads TGTGCCAGCGGGAAGAGGCGGCCTCAGTACTTC. This encodes CASGKRRPQYF.

J is TRBJ2-1 and V is TRBV7-6; 12 bases are shared with TRBD2. The J segment lost 3 bases and the V segment lost 5 bases, leaving 8 bases of the junction unmatched. The CDR3 length is 17 residues. Germline CDR1 and CDR2: SGHVS and FNYEAQ. The CDR3 here is CASSPGTSGLSYNEQFF. The CDR3 nucleotides read TGTGCCAGCAGCCCAGGGACTAGCGGGCTAAGCTACAATGAGCAGTTCTTC.

The chain recombines TRBV28 with TRBJ2-4; TRBD2 matches at 8 bases. Germline values: CDR1 MDHEN, CDR2 SYDVKM. The ends lost 5 bases at V and 8 bases at J; junction bases unmatched: 11. This CDR3 spans 15 amino acids. Written as DNA, the CDR3 is TGTGCCAGCAGTCCCCCAGGGAGCGGGAGTTACATTCAGTACTTC. Translation gives CASSPPGSGSYIQYF.

The V and J genes are TRBV28 and TRBJ2-7; D gene ambiguous. CDR3 size: 13 residues. Germline CDR1 and CDR2: MDHEN and SYDVKM. Trimming removed 5 bases at V and 6 bases at J, with 14 bases between. The CDR3 DNA sequence: TGTGCCAGCAGTCTCACTATTAAGGGCGAGCAGTACTTC. Translated: CASSLTIKGEQYF.

The gene calls are TRBV28 and TRBJ1-1; 8 bases agree with TRBD1. The CDR3 has 15 residues. The germline gives CDR1 MDHEN, CDR2 SYDVKM. V lost 5 bases to trimming and J lost 7 bases; unmatched junction nucleotides: 12. CDR3 in DNA: TGTGCCAGCAGTGAAGAAGGACAGGGCTTTTTTGAAGCTTTCTTT. This encodes CASSEEGQGFFEAFF.

In regard to this clone: Possible read error: a much larger clone is one base away. In the same sample, other DNA sequences code for this CDR3. The genes are TRBV2 and TRBJ2-1; D remains ambiguous. Germline CDR1 is SNHLY and CDR2 is FYNNEI. V shed 4 bases and J shed 3 bases, with 1 base lying between them. The CDR3 runs to 11 residues. CDR3 DNA: TGTGCCAGCAGTGGCTACAATGAGCAGTTCTTC. This codes for CASSGYNEQFF.

In its sample, this clone was seen many times. CDR3 sequence reads: CASSSESPGYNEQFF. As DNA, the CDR3 is TGCGCCAGCAGCTCGGAAAGCCCGGGCTACAATGAGCAGTTCTTC. The chain joins TRBV5-1 to TRBJ2-1, with D unresolved. This CDR3 comprises 15 residues. Germline-derived CDR1 and CDR2 are SGHRS and YFSETQ. Trimming removed 3 bases at V and 3 bases at J, with 13 bases between.

V usage is TRBV2 and J usage is TRBJ1-2; D might be TRBD1 (5 bases). CDR1 SNHLY and CDR2 FYNNEI come from the germline V gene. V lost 3 bases to trimming and J lost 4 bases, with 12 bases between them. This CDR3 region has 14 residues. CDR3: CASSDQGSGYGYTF. CDR3 nucleotide sequence: TGTGCCAGCAGTGATCAGGGATCCGGCTATGGCTACACCTTC.

The chain has TRBV28 and TRBJ1-3, with TRBD1 as a possible D gene (5 bases). This CDR3 is 19 amino acids long. Per the germline V gene, CDR1 is MDHEN and CDR2 is SYDVKM. Trimming shortened V by 3 bases and J by 0 bases, and 21 bases separated the two germline ends. CDR3 amino acids: CASSFRSGKQVRSGNTIYF. The CDR3 nucleotides are TGTGCCAGCAGTTTTAGGTCCGGGAAACAGGTCCGCTCTGGAAACACCATATATTTT.

The rearrangement uses TRBV19 and TRBJ1-3; D gene uncertain. CDR1 and CDR2 from the germline V gene are LNHDA and SQIVND (reference sequence). Trimming shortened V by 4 bases and J by 0 bases, and 7 bases separated the two germline ends. The CDR3 loop spans 14 amino acids. The CDR3 loop reads CASSSEVSGNTIYF. The CDR3 region has the DNA TGTGCCAGTAGTAGCGAAGTCTCTGGAAACACCATATATTTT.

This rearrangement joins TRBV6-6 to TRBJ1-2, with D possibly being TRBD1 (5 bases). From germline, CDR1 is MNHNY and CDR2 SVGAGI (reference sequence). The germline V and J ends were trimmed by 6 bases and 4 bases, with 12 bases remaining between them. There are 13 residues in the CDR3. CDR3 sequence reads: CASSRDASYGYTF. The CDR3, as DNA: TGTGCCAGCAGCCGGGACGCGAGCTATGGCTACACCTTC.

The table lists this clone with a few counts. The J gene is TRBJ2-3, the V gene TRBV2; D remains unclear. Trimming stripped 4 bases from V and 4 bases from J, with 9 bases between. Germline V gene data show CDR1 as SNHLY and CDR2 as FYNNEI. This CDR3 spans 13 amino acids. CDR3 nucleotide sequence: TGTGCCAGCAGTGGTCAGGAGTCAGATACGCAGTATTTT. Residues: CASSGQESDTQYF.

The chain is built from TRBV7-3 and TRBJ2-1, with 8 bases identical to TRBD2. This CDR3 is built from 16 residues. The germline V gene encodes CDR1 SGHTA and CDR2 FQGTGA. After removal of 5 bases from V and 6 bases from J, the junction contained 12 bases not matched to a gene. The CDR3 loop is CASSPTNAGGSNEQFF. The CDR3 coding sequence is TGTGCCAGCAGCCCCACAAACGCGGGAGGAAGCAATGAGCAGTTCTTC. Variable domain in full (rest from reference TRBV7-3 and TRBJ2-1): GAGVSQTPSNKVTEKGKYVELRCDPISGHTALYWYRQSLGQGPEFLIYFQGTGAADDSGLPNDRFFAVRPEGSVSTLKIQRTERGDSAVYLCASSPTNAGGSNEQFFGPGTRLTVL.

The chain links TRBV6-5 to TRBJ1-2, with 12 positions matching TRBD1. V dropped 8 bases and J dropped 7; count of bases not matched to a gene: 8. This CDR3 spans 14 amino acids. Per the germline V gene, CDR1 is MNHEY and CDR2 is SVGAGI. CDR3 protein: CASGQGQGALGYTF. For the CDR3, the DNA is TGTGCCAGCGGGCAGGGACAGGGGGCGCTTGGCTACACCTTC.

The chain combines TRBV7-8 with TRBJ2-1; unclear D gene. This CDR3 is built from 13 residues. Germline V gene lookup returns CDR1 SGHVS and CDR2 FQNEAQ. V lost 6 bases to trimming and J lost 10 bases, with 16 bases between them. The CDR3 nucleotides read TGTGCCAGCAGAACAGTTCTGCTAGGAGAGCAGTTCTTC. Its translation: CASRTVLLGEQFF.

This clone was found many times. The rearrangement links TRBV5-4 to TRBJ2-7; 10 nucleotides match TRBD2. V lost 7 bases, J lost 6 bases, and 7 bases stayed unmatched. Germline V CDR1 and CDR2: SGHNT, YYREEE (reference sequence). The CDR3 runs to 13 residues. CDR3 protein: CASAAGLASEQYF. The CDR3 nucleotides read TGTGCCAGCGCGGCGGGACTAGCGTCCGAGCAGTACTTC.

The V gene is TRBV10-1, the J gene TRBJ2-1, with 10 bases fitting TRBD2. Germline values: CDR1 WNHNN, CDR2 SYGVQD (reference sequence). The CDR3 consists of 18 residues. After removal of 5 bases from V and 1 base from J, the junction contained 11 bases not matched to a gene. Here the CDR3 reads CASSRSSGRVGSYNEQFF. CDR3 in DNA: TGCGCCAGCAGTAGGTCTAGCGGGAGAGTTGGGTCCTACAATGAGCAGTTCTTC.

The chain is built from TRBV28 and TRBJ1-2, with 8 bases aligning to TRBD1. This CDR3 spans 16 amino acids. CDR1 and CDR2 from the germline V gene are MDHEN and SYDVKM. J was trimmed by 5 bases and V by 2 bases; bases with no gene match: 10. CDR3 loop: CASSLGGLQGAYGYTF. DNA of the CDR3: TGTGCCAGCAGTTTAGGTGGGCTTCAGGGGGCTTATGGCTACACCTTC.

In this sample, this clone turned up once. The chain couples TRBV18 to TRBJ2-5; 7 nucleotides align to TRBD1. CDR1 KGHSH and CDR2 LQKENI come from the germline V gene. The CDR3 is 15 residues long. Unmatched junction bases numbered 9, after V lost 4 bases and J lost 4 bases. The CDR3 loop is CASSQHGTALETQYF. CDR3 nucleotides: TGTGCCAGCTCACAACATGGGACAGCGTTAGAGACCCAGTACTTC.

This rearrangement joins TRBV19 to TRBJ2-1; 8 nucleotides align to TRBD1. Unmatched junction bases numbered 27, after V lost 5 bases and J lost 15 bases. Germline V gene sequence: CDR1 LNHDA, CDR2 SQIVND (reference sequence). The CDR3 has 18 amino acids. CDR3 protein: CASSPNQGASGYGHGAFF. In nucleotides, the CDR3 is TGTGCCAGTAGTCCCAATCAGGGGGCCTCAGGTTATGGCCATGGAGCGTTCTTC. Combining the CDR3 with reference TRBV19 and TRBJ2-1 gives the whole variable domain DGGITQSPKYLFRKEGQNVTLSCEQNLNHDAMYWYRQDPGQGLRLIYYSQIVNDFQKGDIAEGYSVSREKKESFPLTVTSAQKNPTAFYLCASSPNQGASGYGHGAFFGPGTRLTVL.

This clone has more than one count but fewer than ten. The chain recombines TRBV27 with TRBJ2-1; the D gene is possibly TRBD2 (6 bases). V was shortened by 3 bases and J by 7 bases, with 16 bases between the two germline ends. This CDR3 contains 15 residues. The germline gives CDR1 MNHEY, CDR2 SMNVEV (reference sequence). CDR3 nucleotides: TGTGCCAGCAGTTTCCCGAGCGGGTCAAGGAATGAGCAGTTCTTC. Encoded protein: CASSFPSGSRNEQFF.